The table lists the clone carrying this T cell receptor beta chain with a count of one. Its antigen is unknown. This sample is part of a study of T-cell memory formation after mild COVID-19. 5'RACE with constant-segment primers yielded barcoded, UMI-tagged TCR alpha and TCR beta cDNA libraries. Via MiXCR, TCRdb re-called the 5' RACE reads, giving one row per CDR3 protein. This table has about 620,000 distinct CDR3 sequences, roughly 17% appearing once. Notes on the study in general: Later expanders leaned toward CD4+, whereas clones contracting from day 15 to 85 were balanced CD4/CD8. The pre-infection memory compartment contained some responding clones, suggesting cross-reactive memory joined.

Input material: PBMCs or a T cell subset sorted from them (not recorded which). This TCR was sampled from an adult woman who had mild COVID-19 (a few samples of this study predate the infection). Cell type and time point are not known.

The DNA for the CDR3 is TGTGCCAGCAGTGTGAGCGGGAACGGGGAGACCCAGTACTTC. Translating it yields CASSVSGNGETQYF. This chain links TRBV7-6 with TRBJ2-5; 7 bases match TRBD2. Germline V gene data show CDR1 as SGHVS and CDR2 as FNYEAQ. The CDR3 length is 14 residues. Trimming at V came to 6 bases and at J to 5 bases, leaving 9 bases not matched to a gene.